This TCR beta chain was sequenced in a study of cytomegalovirus exposure and HLA in healthy donors. PCR was performed using 60 Vbeta and 13 Jbeta primers. Method: immunoSEQ multiplex PCR; TCRdb's copy keeps in-frame clones and lacks some. There are 80,000 to 130,000 clones in the sample; 76% occur only once, and 4% lies in the top ten. As regards this clone: Its specificity is unknown.

V shed 4 bases and J 3 bases; nucleotides not matched to a gene: 15. CDR1 is SGHDT and CDR2 is YYEEEE in the germline V gene. The CDR3 has 17 residues. Broader study findings: The classifier, whose performance was assessed in both the original and validation cohorts, reportedly diagnosed cytomegalovirus status with high specificity and sensitivity.

The J gene is TRBJ1-2, the V gene TRBV5-6; 7 bases match TRBD1. Material: PBMCs. The sequence was obtained from a woman between 50 and 59 years old in good health and CMV-seropositive. CDR3 in amino acids: CASSLRDSYPRDYGYTF. In DNA form, the CDR3 reads TGTGCCAGCAGCCTACGGGACAGTTACCCCAGGGACTATGGCTACACCTTC.